These 15 T cell receptor beta chains were sequenced from one sample in a study of blood T cell repertoires in COVID-19. Sequencing was performed with immunoSEQ multiplex PCR; in TCRdb, only in-frame clones are kept and a portion is missing. The table has roughly 250,000 clones, around 90% seen once; the top ten hold 6% to 9%. The sample taken for sequencing was peripheral blood. The receptors stem from a man in his sixties who had recovered from COVID-19.

This rearrangement joins TRBV2 to TRBJ2-7; TRBD1 matches at 7 bases. The trim removed 6 bases at V and 5 bases at J, leaving 10 bases unmatched. The germline V gene encodes CDR1 SNHLY and CDR2 FYNNEI. The CDR3 length is 14 residues. DNA for the CDR3: TGTGCCAGCAGCCGGCGCCGGGACAGCGACGAGCAGTACTTC. Amino acids: CASSRRRDSDEQYF.

This rearrangement joins TRBV2 to TRBJ1-4; D possibly corresponds to TRBD1 (5 bases). CDR3 size: 14 residues. From germline, CDR1 is SNHLY and CDR2 FYNNEI. V was trimmed by 7 bases and J by 0 bases, leaving 9 bases between them. The DNA for the CDR3 is TGTGCCAGCAAGGGGTCAGCAACTAATGAAAAACTGTTTTTT. Its translation is CASKGSATNEKLFF.

The gene calls are TRBV15 and TRBJ1-2; D possibly corresponds to TRBD1 (5 bases). The V and J ends lost 8 bases and 8 bases respectively, with 18 bases between them. In germline, CDR1 is LNHNV, CDR2 YYDKDF (reference sequence). The CDR3 covers 13 residues. The CDR3 DNA reads TGTGCCACCTCGTTCCAACTTGGGGCGGGCTACACCTTC. This sequence encodes CATSFQLGAGYTF.

V gene TRBV11-2 combines with J gene TRBJ2-1, with 7 bases lining up with TRBD2. Germline V gene sequence: CDR1 SGHAT, CDR2 FQNNGV. CDR3 length: 14 residues. J lost 8 bases, V lost 1 base, and 5 bases had no gene match. The CDR3 DNA follows: TGTGCCAGCAGCTTAGTTCCTAGCGGCCATGAGCAGTTCTTC. Protein: CASSLVPSGHEQFF.

The V gene is TRBV7-8, the J gene TRBJ1-1, with TRBD1 as a possible D gene (6 bases). There are 17 residues in the CDR3. The germline V gene has CDR1 SGHVS and CDR2 FQNEAQ. V was cut by 3 bases and J by 5 bases, with 22 bases left in between. The chain's CDR3 is CASSLTLPGGRGTEAFF. The CDR3 DNA reads as TGTGCCAGCAGCTTGACGCTCCCGGGAGGTAGGGGGACTGAAGCTTTCTTT.

The chain is built from TRBV6-5 and TRBJ1-5; D is unclear. The CDR3 has 15 amino acids. Trimming left V 0 bases short and J 3 bases short, with 9 bases between. Germline CDR1 MNHEY, CDR2 SVGAGI. This CDR3 reads CASSYSSVSNQPQHF. As DNA, the CDR3 is TGTGCCAGCAGTTACTCCTCTGTCTCCAATCAGCCCCAGCATTTT.

This clone was seen only once. The V call is TRBV5-5, the J call TRBJ1-4, with 7 bases lining up with TRBD1. The CDR3 has 15 amino acids. From germline, CDR1 is SGHKS and CDR2 YYEKEE (reference sequence). V gave up 5 bases and J gave up 8 bases; unmatched junction bases: 12. The CDR3 DNA reads as TGTGCCAGCAGTAATACGCGACAGGGCTCCGAAAAACTGTTTTTT. Protein: CASSNTRQGSEKLFF.

The J gene is TRBJ2-7, the V gene TRBV28; weak D call: TRBD2 (5 bases). V lost 7 bases, J lost 4 bases, and 23 bases lay in between. Germline CDR1 MDHEN, CDR2 SYDVKM. The CDR3 consists of 16 residues. CDR3 DNA: TGTGCCAGCACCTCCCCGGGTTCGGGAAATAGTTACGAGCAGTACTTC. Protein: CASTSPGSGNSYEQYF.

The chain carries TRBV29-1 and TRBJ2-1; 9 nucleotides line up with TRBD2. The CDR3 has 16 residues. Per the germline V gene, CDR1 is SQVTM and CDR2 is ANQGSEA. The trim removed 7 bases at V and 0 bases at J, leaving 10 bases unmatched. The CDR3 loop is CSASPSGAISYNEQFF. CDR3 coding DNA: TGCAGCGCCAGCCCTAGCGGGGCAATCTCCTACAATGAGCAGTTCTTC.

The rearrangement uses TRBV5-1 and TRBJ2-7; D possibly corresponds to TRBD1 (5 bases). The germline V gene encodes CDR1 SGHRS and CDR2 YFSETQ. With 6 bases removed from V and 2 bases from J, the gap between germline ends came to 12 bases. CDR3 length equals 13 residues. CDR3 protein: CASKDSMAYEQYF. In nucleotides, the CDR3 is TGCGCCAGCAAAGACAGTATGGCCTACGAGCAGTACTTC.

The chain combines TRBV12-5 with TRBJ1-6, with 7 nucleotides matching TRBD1. V was pared by 4 bases and J by 4 bases, with 1 base of the junction left unmatched. Per the germline V gene, CDR1 is LGHNT and CDR2 is FRNRAP. This CDR3 contains 14 residues. CDR3 nucleotides: TGTGCTAGTGGTTGGGACAGTTATAATTCACCCCTCCACTTT. It translates to CASGWDSYNSPLHF.

This clone has only one observation. The chain combines TRBV7-2 with TRBJ2-3, with 9 bases that match TRBD2. The CDR3 has 16 residues. V dropped 5 bases and J dropped 6; count of bases not matched to a gene: 12. Germline V gene lookup returns CDR1 SGHTA and CDR2 FQGNSA. Here the CDR3 reads CASSPWGRGGLDTQYF. For the CDR3, the DNA is TGTGCCAGCAGCCCCTGGGGGCGGGGGGGCCTGGATACGCAGTATTTT.

V and J are TRBV27 and TRBJ1-2; TRBD1 is a possible D gene (5 bases). This CDR3 contains 14 residues. The V end lost 2 bases, the J end lost 1 base, and 8 bases lay between the germline ends. The germline V gene encodes CDR1 MNHEY and CDR2 SMNVEV (reference sequence). CDR3 coding DNA: TGTGCCAGCAGTTTAATAGGGGATAACTATGGCTACACCTTC. Translating gives CASSLIGDNYGYTF.

This clone was recorded once. The rearrangement uses TRBV7-9 and TRBJ1-6; 9 positions match TRBD1. V lost 4 bases and J lost 9; bases outside the gene matches: 7. Germline V gene data show CDR1 as SEHNR and CDR2 as FQNEAQ (reference sequence). The CDR3 has 15 amino acids. The CDR3 bases are TGTGCCAGCAGCTCTACCGGGACAGGGCTTTCACCCCTCCACTTT. It yields the protein CASSSTGTGLSPLHF.

The chain combines TRBV2 with TRBJ2-5; 7 bases line up with TRBD2. The CDR3 contains 15 residues. J gave up 2 bases and V 4 bases, and 7 bases lay outside the gene matches. Germline CDR1 SNHLY, CDR2 FYNNEI. The CDR3 is CASSARGGPQETQYF. The DNA of the CDR3 is TGTGCCAGCAGTGCCCGCGGGGGTCCACAAGAGACCCAGTACTTC.